Below, 10 T cell receptor beta chains from the same sample are listed, as sequenced in a study of CXCR3-negative and CXCR3-positive naive CD8 T cells. In preparing the TRB cDNA libraries, 5' RACE with UMI labels was used. TCRdb reprocessed the 5' RACE reads and keeps a single row for each CDR3 protein, giving no DNA. Across about 42,000 distinct CDR3 sequences, the top ten clones capture 2% to 2.5% of the sample. What was sequenced was naive CXCR3- CD8+ T cells from blood. Subset defined: CD45RO-CCR7+CD27+CD95- naive CD8+ T cells lacking CXCR3 (TNR3-). Receptors originate from a human donor in good health. Some clones in this sample may be carry-over from other donors' samples.

The chain uses TRBV2 and TRBJ2-5; absent DNA, TCRdb's TRBD1 call cannot be checked. Per the germline V gene, CDR1 is SNHLY and CDR2 is FYNNEI. CDR3 length equals 14 residues. The CDR3 region is CASSEDTGQETQYF.

This rearrangement joins TRBV5-8 to TRBJ2-7; TCRdb's D call of TRBD2 is untestable without DNA. Germline CDR1 SGHTS, CDR2 YDEGEE. This CDR3 is built from 14 residues. The CDR3 here is CASSLEGGGNEQYF.

Measured by frequency, this clonotype is medium-sized. The chain employs TRBV13 and TRBJ2-1; the TCRdb D gene call, TRBD1, has no DNA to confirm it. Germline loops: CDR1 PRHDT, CDR2 FYEKMQ (reference sequence). This CDR3 region has 16 residues. The CDR3 reads CASNYRVGSSYNEQFF.

The chain employs TRBV14 and TRBJ2-1. The germline CDR1 and CDR2 sequences are SGHDN and FVKESK. This CDR3 is built from 15 residues. The CDR3 sequence: CASSQDDSSLDEQFF. The whole variable domain, filled in from reference TRBV14 and TRBJ2-1, reads EAGVTQFPSHSVIEKGQTVTLRCDPISGHDNLYWYRRVMGKEIKFLLHFVKESKQDESGMPNNRFLAERTGGTYSTLKVQPAELEDSGVYFCASSQDDSSLDEQFFGPGTRLTVL.

This clonotype is identified as medium-sized from frequency. V and J are TRBV5-1 and TRBJ2-1; the TRBD1 assignment by TCRdb is unverifiable without DNA. The V gene's germline CDR1 is SGHRS and CDR2 YFSETQ. This CDR3 is built from 13 residues. CDR3 residues: CASSGDRGREQFF.

This chain connects TRBV5-5 to TRBJ1-1. Germline lookup yields CDR1 SGHKS and CDR2 YYEKEE (reference sequence). The length of the CDR3 is 15 residues. The CDR3 here is CASSFGSTTNTEAFF.

The V gene is TRBV20-1, the J gene TRBJ1-1; TCRdb gives TRBD1 as the D gene, but with no DNA this cannot be confirmed. CDR1 and CDR2 from the germline V gene are DFQATT and SNEGSKA (reference sequence). This CDR3 has 13 residues. The CDR3 sequence is CSAREDRREQAFF.

Here the CDR3 reads CASSVGDRASEQFF. The chain employs TRBV9 and TRBJ2-1; the D gene TCRdb calls, TRBD1, cannot be checked with no DNA. The germline V gene has CDR1 SGDLS and CDR2 YYNGEE. The CDR3 has 14 amino acids.

This chain connects TRBV12-3 or TRBV12-4 to TRBJ2-7. The CDR3 contains 13 residues. CDR3 residues: CASSLVDLYEQYF.

This rearrangement joins TRBV10-3 to TRBJ2-5; TCRdb's D call of TRBD1 is untestable without DNA. This CDR3 has 12 residues. Germline V gene sequence: CDR1 ENHRY, CDR2 SYGVKD. CDR3 protein: CAISRQAETQYF.